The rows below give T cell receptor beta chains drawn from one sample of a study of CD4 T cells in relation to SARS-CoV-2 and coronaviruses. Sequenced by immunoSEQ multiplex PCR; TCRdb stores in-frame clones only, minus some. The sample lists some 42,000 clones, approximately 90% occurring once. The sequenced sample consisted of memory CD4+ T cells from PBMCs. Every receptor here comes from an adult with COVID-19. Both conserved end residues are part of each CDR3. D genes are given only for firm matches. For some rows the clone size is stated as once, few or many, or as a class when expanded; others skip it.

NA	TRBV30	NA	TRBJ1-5	CAWTNGGALNQPQHF	TGTGCCTGGACCAATGGAGGGGCTCTAAATCAGCCCCAGCATTTT
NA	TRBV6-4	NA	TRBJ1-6	CASREMYNSPLHF	TGTGCCAGCAGGGAGATGTATAATTCACCCCTCCACTTT
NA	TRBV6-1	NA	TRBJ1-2	CASSEGRNYGYTF	TGTGCCAGCAGTGAAGGGCGGAACTATGGCTACACCTTC
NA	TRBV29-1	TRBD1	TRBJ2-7	CSAADRGNYEQYF	TGCAGCGCTGCAGACAGGGGGAATTACGAGCAGTACTTC
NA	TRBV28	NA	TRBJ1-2	CASKPTGNYGYTF	TGTGCCAGCAAACCTACAGGGAACTATGGCTACACCTTC
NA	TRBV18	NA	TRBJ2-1	CASSQQGGEYNEQFF	TGTGCCAGCTCACAACAGGGAGGAGAATACAATGAGCAGTTCTTC
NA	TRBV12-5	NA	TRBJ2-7	CASGFLGGREQYF	TGTGCTAGTGGTTTTTTGGGGGGGCGCGAGCAGTACTTC
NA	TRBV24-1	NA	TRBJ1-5	CATSGSGNQPQHF	TGTGCCACCAGTGGATCCGGGAACCAGCCCCAGCATTTT
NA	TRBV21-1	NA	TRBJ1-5	CASPKAGQSYSNQPQHF	TGTGCCAGCCCAAAGGCGGGACAGAGTTATAGCAATCAGCCCCAGCATTTT
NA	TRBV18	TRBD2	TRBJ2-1	CASSPPSGGPSYNEQFF	TGTGCCAGCTCACCACCTAGCGGGGGGCCGTCCTACAATGAGCAGTTCTTC
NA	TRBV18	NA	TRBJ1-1	CASSVEGPQNTEAFF	TGTGCCAGCTCCGTCGAGGGGCCCCAGAACACTGAAGCTTTCTTT
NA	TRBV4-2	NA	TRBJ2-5	CASGTGTNTEETQYF	TGTGCCAGCGGGACCGGGACAAACACAGAAGAGACCCAGTACTTC
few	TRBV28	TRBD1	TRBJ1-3	CASGTGKNTIYF	TGTGCCAGCGGGACAGGGAAAAACACCATATATTTT
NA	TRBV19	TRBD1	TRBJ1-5	CASSRTGRNQPQHF	TGTGCCAGTTCGAGGACAGGCCGCAATCAGCCCCAGCATTTT
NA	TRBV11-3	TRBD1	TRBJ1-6	CASSVRDRGNNSPLHF	TGTGCCAGCAGCGTCCGGGACAGGGGCAATAATTCACCCCTCCACTTT
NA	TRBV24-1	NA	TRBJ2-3	CATSDSPGVATDTQYF	TGTGCCACCAGTGATTCCCCTGGCGTCGCGACAGATACGCAGTATTTT
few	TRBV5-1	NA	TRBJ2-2	CASSFGGPGELFF	TGCGCCAGCAGCTTTGGAGGGCCCGGGGAGCTGTTTTTT
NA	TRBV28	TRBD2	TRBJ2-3	CASRRSGGDTDTQYF	TGTGCCAGCAGGCGGAGCGGGGGAGACACAGATACGCAGTATTTT
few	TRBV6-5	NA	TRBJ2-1	CAVTGLSYNEQFF	TGTGCCGTAACAGGGCTTTCCTACAATGAGCAGTTCTTC